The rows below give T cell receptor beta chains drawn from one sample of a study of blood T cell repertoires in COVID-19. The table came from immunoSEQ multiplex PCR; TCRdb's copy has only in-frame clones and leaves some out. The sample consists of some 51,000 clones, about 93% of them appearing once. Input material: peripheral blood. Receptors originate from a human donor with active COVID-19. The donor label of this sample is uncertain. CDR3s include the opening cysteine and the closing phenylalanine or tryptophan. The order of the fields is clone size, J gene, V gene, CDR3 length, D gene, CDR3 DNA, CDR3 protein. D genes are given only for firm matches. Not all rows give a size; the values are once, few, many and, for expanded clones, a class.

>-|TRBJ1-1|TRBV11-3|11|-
TGTGCCAGCAGCTCCGGTTCTGAAGCTTTCTTT
CASSSGSEAFF
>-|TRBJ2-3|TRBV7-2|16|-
TGTGCCAGCAGCTTGCAGGGAACGATAAACACAGATACGCAGTATTTT
CASSLQGTINTDTQYF
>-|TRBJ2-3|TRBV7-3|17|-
TGTGCCAGCAGTCCCGCTTTTGGGGGGTTGGGCACAGATACGCAGTATTTT
CASSPAFGGLGTDTQYF
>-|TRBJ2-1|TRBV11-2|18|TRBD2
TGTGCCAGCAGCCAGGGACTAGCGGGGGGGCCGGGGTACAATGAGCAGTTCTTC
CASSQGLAGGPGYNEQFF
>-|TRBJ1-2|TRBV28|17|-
TGTGCCAGCAGTTTATTAAACACTATAGCGTCGGTCTATGGCTACACCTTC
CASSLLNTIASVYGYTF
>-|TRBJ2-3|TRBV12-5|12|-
TGTGCTAGTGGTCCCCTCGGGGATACGCAGTATTTT
CASGPLGDTQYF
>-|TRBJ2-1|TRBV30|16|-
TGTGCCTGGAGTAACATACTTGGGCCCTCCTACAATGAGCAGTTCTTC
CAWSNILGPSYNEQFF
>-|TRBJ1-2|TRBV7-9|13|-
TGTGCCAGCAGCTTAGGACGGGACTATGGCTACACCTTC
CASSLGRDYGYTF
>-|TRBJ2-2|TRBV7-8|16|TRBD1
TGTGCCAGCAGCTACCCCGGGACAGGGTTCACCGGGGAGCTGTTTTTT
CASSYPGTGFTGELFF
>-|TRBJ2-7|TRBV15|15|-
TGTGCCACCTCGCCGCCCGACCCAGGAGGGTACGAGCAGTACTTC
CATSPPDPGGYEQYF
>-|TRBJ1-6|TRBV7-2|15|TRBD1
TGTGCCAGCAGCGCACCGGGACAGTTCGGTTCACCCCTCCACTTT
CASSAPGQFGSPLHF
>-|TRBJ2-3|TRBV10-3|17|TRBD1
TGTGCCATCAGTGACCCGCCCGGGACAGGCCCCACAGATACGCAGTATTTT
CAISDPPGTGPTDTQYF
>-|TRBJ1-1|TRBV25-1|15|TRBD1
TGTGCCAGCAGCCAACGACAGGGGAGGGATACTGAAGCTTTCTTT
CASSQRQGRDTEAFF
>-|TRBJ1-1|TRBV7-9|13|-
TGTGCCAGCAGCTCGGACAGTAACACTGAAGCTTTCTTT
CASSSDSNTEAFF
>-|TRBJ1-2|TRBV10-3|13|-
TGTGCCATCAGTGAACCGGAGGGCTATGGCTACACCTTC
CAISEPEGYGYTF
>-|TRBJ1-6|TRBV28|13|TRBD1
TGTGCCAGCAGTCTGGGACAGGTATTACCCCTCCACTTT
CASSLGQVLPLHF
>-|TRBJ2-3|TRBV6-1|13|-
TGTGCCAGCAGTGAAGCAGCGATGGATACGCAGTATTTT
CASSEAAMDTQYF
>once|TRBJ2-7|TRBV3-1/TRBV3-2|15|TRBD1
TGTGCCAGCAGCCGTTCCGGGACAGGGGAACGCGAGCAGTACTTC
CASSRSGTGEREQYF
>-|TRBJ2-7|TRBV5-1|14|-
TGCGCCAGCAGCTTGGGTTTCAGGGAGGTCGAGCAGTACTTC
CASSLGFREVEQYF
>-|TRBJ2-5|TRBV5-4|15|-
TGTGCCAGCAGCCCGGGGGGCAACCGGGGAGAGACCCAGTACTTC
CASSPGGNRGETQYF
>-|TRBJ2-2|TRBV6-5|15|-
TGTGCCAGCAGTCACCCCGCAGGGAACACCGGGGAGCTGTTTTTT
CASSHPAGNTGELFF
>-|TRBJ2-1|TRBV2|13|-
TGTGCCAGCATCGAGCGCTCCTACAATGAGCAGTTCTTC
CASIERSYNEQFF